The entry below gives a single TCR beta chain sequence along with its context. These data come from a study of cytomegalovirus exposure and HLA in healthy donors. The wider study: The roughly 110 validation repertoires were produced on the same platform as the 650 or so repertoires of the first cohort. This was reported in a later analysis.

Only in-frame clones appear in the TCRdb table, and some are missing; sequencing was by immunoSEQ multiplex PCR. The table has about 150,000 clones, approximately 86% seen once. The CDR3 runs to 16 residues. Trimming removed 4 bases from V and 8 bases from J; junction bases left unmatched: 7. The germline V gene has CDR1 MNHEY and CDR2 SMNVEV (reference sequence). The rearrangement joins TRBV27 to TRBJ2-1; the match to TRBD2 covers 14 bases. The TCR originated in a man aged 18 to 29 in good health and CMV-seropositive. The sequenced sample was PBMCs. DNA of the CDR3: TGTGCCAGCAGTTCCCCGACTAGCGGGAGGGCCGATGAGCAGTTCTTC. Its protein product is CASSSPTSGRADEQFF.